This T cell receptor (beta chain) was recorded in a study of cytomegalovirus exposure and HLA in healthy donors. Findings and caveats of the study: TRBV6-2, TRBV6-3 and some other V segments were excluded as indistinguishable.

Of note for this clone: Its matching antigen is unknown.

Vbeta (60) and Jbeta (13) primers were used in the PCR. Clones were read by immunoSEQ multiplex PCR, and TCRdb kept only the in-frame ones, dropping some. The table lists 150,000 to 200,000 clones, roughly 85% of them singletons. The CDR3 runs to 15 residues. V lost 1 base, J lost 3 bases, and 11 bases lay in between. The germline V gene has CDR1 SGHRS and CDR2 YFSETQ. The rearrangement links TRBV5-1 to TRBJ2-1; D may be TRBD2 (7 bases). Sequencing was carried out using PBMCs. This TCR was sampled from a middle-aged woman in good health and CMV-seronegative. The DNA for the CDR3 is TGCGCCAGCAGCTTGAAGGGGGGGGGCTACAATGAGCAGTTCTTC. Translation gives CASSLKGGGYNEQFF.